This T cell receptor beta chain was captured by sequencing in a study of cytomegalovirus exposure and HLA in healthy donors. Regarding the study as a whole: Per published reports, the classifier diagnosed cytomegalovirus status with high specificity and sensitivity.

For this clone: Its antigen is unidentified. The same CDR3 is also encoded by other DNA sequences in this sample.

Both 60 Vbeta primers and 13 Jbeta primers went into the PCR. Using immunoSEQ multiplex PCR, the repertoire was profiled, and TCRdb retains in-frame clones only, with some absent. The sample contains roughly 100,000 clones, about 69% of which appear only once. The receptor was isolated from a man aged 40-55 years in good health and CMV-seronegative. The sequencing sample was made of PBMCs.

CDR3 loop: CASSGIDGGTEAFF. In DNA form, the CDR3 reads TGTGCCAGCTCAGGTATCGACGGAGGCACTGAAGCTTTCTTT. The chain joins TRBV18 to TRBJ1-1; D ambiguous. The V gene's germline CDR1 is KGHSH and CDR2 LQKENI. The CDR3 totals 14 residues. The germline V and J ends were trimmed by 5 bases and 4 bases, with 14 bases remaining between them.